A single sample gave rise to the 23 T cell receptor beta chains below, sequenced in a study of regulatory dendritic cells for organ transplantation. This table comes from immunoSEQ multiplex PCR, and its TCRdb copy is limited to in-frame clones, with some not included. The data contain around 19,000 clones, 74% of them singletons. What was sequenced was memory CD4+ T cells from blood. Specified subset: CD45RO+ memory T cells. All receptors come from a human donor in good health.

This rearrangement joins TRBV6-5 to TRBJ2-3; D is perhaps TRBD2 (7 bases). The CDR3 loop spans 14 amino acids. Trimming removed 7 bases from V and 4 bases from J, with 15 bases in between. Germline V gene sequence: CDR1 MNHEY, CDR2 SVGAGI. The chain's CDR3 is CASKGGAQADTQYF. CDR3 coding DNA: TGTGCCAGCAAGGGGGGGGCTCAGGCAGATACGCAGTATTTT.

This clone has a handful of counts. The genes are TRBV5-1 and TRBJ2-1; 7 bases map to TRBD1. This CDR3 spans 14 amino acids. From germline, CDR1 is SGHRS and CDR2 YFSETQ. V lost 2 bases and J lost 4; bases outside the gene matches: 3. CDR3 DNA: TGCGCCAGCAGCTTCCGGGACAGATACAATGAGCAGTTCTTC. Translated, it gives CASSFRDRYNEQFF.

V and J are TRBV5-1 and TRBJ2-2; 11 bases agree with TRBD2. CDR1 is SGHRS and CDR2 is YFSETQ in the germline V gene. V dropped 3 bases and J dropped 0; count of bases not matched to a gene: 1. The CDR3 covers 16 residues. For the CDR3, the DNA is TGCGCCAGCAGCTCTAGCGGGGGGTCGAACACCGGGGAGCTGTTTTTT. Its translation: CASSSSGGSNTGELFF.

This rearrangement joins TRBV6-1 to TRBJ2-5; 11 bases match TRBD1. The CDR3 covers 15 residues. Germline CDR1 is MNHNS and CDR2 is SASEGT. V trimming: 6 bases; J trimming: 1 base; junction bases outside the gene matches: 4. This CDR3 is CASRGTGGTQETQYF. DNA of the CDR3: TGTGCCAGCAGGGGGACAGGGGGTACCCAAGAGACCCAGTACTTC.

The V gene is TRBV5-4, the J gene TRBJ2-1; 10 nucleotides line up with TRBD2. Unmatched junction bases numbered 10, after V lost 5 bases and J lost 8 bases. The CDR3 has 15 amino acids. Germline CDR1 SGHNT, CDR2 YYREEE (reference sequence). CDR3 bases: TGTGCCAGCAGTTTAGCGGGGGGTGCTTGGGATGAGCAGTTCTTC. The encoded protein is CASSLAGGAWDEQFF.

The chain carries TRBV6-6 and TRBJ1-6; 9 bases fit TRBD1. V lost 8 bases, J lost 7 bases, and 9 bases stayed unmatched. The CDR3 spans 15 residues. Germline V gene sequence: CDR1 MNHNY, CDR2 SVGAGI (reference sequence). CDR3 bases: TGTGCCAGCGCTCGGACAGGGGCGCAGAATTCACCCCTCCACTTT. Residues: CASARTGAQNSPLHF.

The genes are TRBV5-1 and TRBJ2-1, with D unclear. CDR3 size: 14 residues. From germline, CDR1 is SGHRS and CDR2 YFSETQ. V was clipped by 0 bases and J by 6 bases, with 10 bases between them. CDR3 protein: CASSLDQNRNEQFF. Written as DNA, the CDR3 is TGCGCCAGCAGCTTGGATCAGAACCGCAATGAGCAGTTCTTC.

In this sample, this clone turned up a few times. The chain couples TRBV4-2 to TRBJ2-7; TRBD2 matches at 10 bases. Germline-derived CDR1 and CDR2 are LGHNA and YNFKEQ. V lost 1 base to trimming and J lost 0 bases; unmatched junction nucleotides: 3. CDR3 length: 16 amino acids. In DNA, the CDR3 is TGTGCCAGCAGCCAAGGGACTAGCGGCCTCTCCTACGAGCAGTACTTC. This gives the protein CASSQGTSGLSYEQYF.

This rearrangement joins TRBV7-2 to TRBJ1-4; the match to TRBD1 covers 9 bases. The CDR3 spans 14 residues. The junction had 5 bases not matched to a gene; V was cut back by 4 bases and J by 8 bases. Germline V gene sequence: CDR1 SGHTA, CDR2 FQGNSA. CDR3 amino acids: CASSSDRGQEKLFF. CDR3 nucleotides: TGTGCCAGCAGCTCGGACAGGGGACAAGAAAAACTGTTTTTT.

This clone was seen just once. The V gene is TRBV6-1, the J gene TRBJ1-2; 9 positions match TRBD1. The CDR3 is 14 residues long. The V and J ends lost 8 bases and 4 bases, in that order; junction bases with no gene match: 8. The V gene's germline CDR1 is MNHNS and CDR2 SASEGT. Here the CDR3 reads CASGTGFMGYGYTF. CDR3 nucleotides: TGTGCCAGCGGGACAGGGTTTATGGGCTATGGCTACACCTTC.

This chain connects TRBV5-1 to TRBJ1-5; tentative D call: TRBD1 (5 bases). The V end was cut by 4 bases, the J end by 6 bases, with 17 bases between. CDR3 length: 15 residues. Germline CDR1 reads SGHRS; CDR2 reads YFSETQ. The CDR3 protein is CASSLLGGGGQPQHF. CDR3 bases: TGCGCCAGCAGCCTCCTGGGGGGGGGAGGTCAGCCCCAGCATTTT.

The chain employs TRBV2 and TRBJ1-2, with D unclear. The V and J ends lost 10 bases and 1 base respectively, with 19 bases between them. Germline V gene lookup returns CDR1 SNHLY and CDR2 FYNNEI. This CDR3 is built from 15 residues. The CDR3 spells CATPPHRGRNYGYTF. DNA for the CDR3: TGTGCCACCCCGCCCCACAGAGGGCGTAACTATGGCTACACCTTC.

The V call is TRBV5-1, the J call TRBJ2-7; D perhaps matches TRBD1 (6 bases). The CDR3 consists of 15 residues. Germline CDR1 is SGHRS and CDR2 is YFSETQ. Deletions cut 4 bases from V and 3 bases from J, with 17 bases between. The CDR3, as DNA: TGCGCCAGCAGCCCAGGGTCAGGGGTGGGCTACGAGCAGTACTTC. This gives the protein CASSPGSGVGYEQYF.

The genes are TRBV5-4 and TRBJ2-2; tentatively, D is TRBD2 (6 bases). Germline values: CDR1 SGHNT, CDR2 YYREEE (reference sequence). This CDR3 is built from 15 residues. Trimming pared 0 bases from V and 6 bases from J, leaving 12 bases between. For the CDR3, the DNA is TGTGCCAGCAGCTTGGATCCAGGGAGGTCCGGGGAGCTGTTTTTT. Residues: CASSLDPGRSGELFF.

The sample holds one count of this clone. V gene TRBV29-1 combines with J gene TRBJ2-7, with TRBD2 identical over 9 bases. The CDR3 runs to 14 residues. The V and J ends lost 3 bases and 5 bases, in that order; junction bases with no gene match: 8. The germline gives CDR1 SQVTM, CDR2 ANQGSEA. The CDR3 DNA is TGCAGCGTTGATGGGGCGGGGGGGTCAAACGAGCAGTACTTC. It encodes CSVDGAGGSNEQYF.

The rearrangement links TRBV19 to TRBJ2-2; maybe TRBD1 (5 bases). The V end was cut by 5 bases, the J end by 9 bases, with 19 bases between. The CDR3 has 15 amino acids. Germline V lookup: CDR1 LNHDA, CDR2 SQIVND (reference sequence). In nucleotides, the CDR3 is TGTGCCAGTAGTTTGGCACAGGTATTTTATAGGGAGCTGTTTTTT. Its protein is CASSLAQVFYRELFF.

This clone was seen more than once but under ten times. The chain is built from TRBV9 and TRBJ1-6; TRBD1 agrees at 7 bases. CDR3 length: 12 amino acids. Germline values: CDR1 SGDLS, CDR2 YYNGEE. V gave up 7 bases and J gave up 5 bases; unmatched junction bases: 0. CDR3 DNA sequence: TGTGCCAGCGGACAGGATAATTCACCCCTCCACTTT. Translated, it gives CASGQDNSPLHF.

The chain carries TRBV7-7 and TRBJ2-2; no firm D call. The CDR3 is 13 residues long. Germline assignment: CDR1 SSHAT and CDR2 FNYEAQ (reference sequence). V was trimmed by 2 bases and J by 7 bases, leaving 8 bases between them. The CDR3 nucleotides read TGTGCCAGCAGCTTATCGGAGAACGGGGAGCTGTTTTTT. It translates to CASSLSENGELFF.

The chain couples TRBV7-2 to TRBJ1-5; D is uncertain. V dropped 1 base and J dropped 3 bases, with 10 bases sitting between them. CDR1 and CDR2 (germline): SGHTA, FQGNSA. The length of the CDR3 is 15 residues. In nucleotides, the CDR3 is TGTGCCAGCAGCTTAGGAGGAGAGAACAATCAGCCCCAGCATTTT. Translation: CASSLGGENNQPQHF. Looking up the rest from reference TRBV7-2 and TRBJ1-5 gives the full variable domain: GAGVSQSPSNKVTEKGKDVELRCDPISGHTALYWYRQSLGQGLEFLIYFQGNSAPDKSGLPSDRFSAERTGGSVSTLTIQRTQQEDSAVYLCASSLGGENNQPQHFGDGTRLSIL.

A word on this clone: One junction end does not reproduce the germline sequence, and a read error may be involved. The same CDR3 also results from other DNA sequences found in this sample. The genes are TRBV27 and TRBJ1-6; the match to TRBD1 covers 7 bases. In germline, CDR1 is MNHEY, CDR2 SMNVEV (reference sequence). This CDR3 contains 16 residues. The CDR3 protein is CASSVDRVSYNSPLHF. CDR3 coding DNA: TGTGCTAGCAGTGTCGACAGGGTGTCGTATAATTCACCCCTCCACTTT.

On this clone: The junction shows a germline mismatch at one end, possibly a read error. The rearrangement joins TRBV5-8 to TRBJ1-1, with 7 positions matching TRBD1. Germline CDR1 reads SGHTS; CDR2 reads YDEGEE. CDR3 length: 15 residues. CDR3 in DNA: TGTGCCAGCAGCTATTTTTTACAGGGGAACCCTGAAGCTTTCTTT. Translating it yields CASSYFLQGNPEAFF.

The V gene is TRBV5-6, the J gene TRBJ2-7; 12 bases agree with TRBD1. J gave up 5 bases and V 4 bases, and 7 bases lay outside the gene matches. CDR1 is SGHDT, CDR2 YYEEEE, per germline. There are 15 residues in the CDR3. The DNA for the CDR3 is TGTGCCAGCAGCCTTGGGACAGGGGGCTACCACGAGCAGTACTTC. Encoded protein: CASSLGTGGYHEQYF. Looking up the rest from reference TRBV5-6 and TRBJ2-7 gives the full variable domain: DAGVTQSPTHLIKTRGQQVTLRCSPKSGHDTVSWYQQALGQGPQFIFQYYEEEERQRGNFPDRFSGHQFPNYSSELNVNALLLGDSALYLCASSLGTGGYHEQYFGPGTRLTVT.

V is TRBV19 and J is TRBJ1-2, with TRBD1 matching 9 bases. There are 13 residues in the CDR3. Germline CDR1 and CDR2: LNHDA and SQIVND (reference sequence). J was trimmed by 8 bases and V by 5 bases; bases with no gene match: 6. The CDR3 reads CASSEQGAEGYTF. CDR3 in DNA: TGTGCCAGTAGTGAACAGGGGGCGGAAGGCTACACCTTC.